The 23 T cell receptor beta chains listed next were all sequenced from one sample in a study of cytomegalovirus exposure and HLA in healthy donors. In the PCR, 60 Vbeta and 13 Jbeta primers were used. Some clones are missing from TCRdb's copy, which holds only in-frame ones; the method was immunoSEQ multiplex PCR. The table shows 150,000 to 200,000 clones, with roughly 78% occurring only once. The sample consisted of PBMCs. These TCRs come from a girl aged 10 to 17 in good health and CMV-seropositive.

This clone was seen only once. V usage is TRBV9 and J usage is TRBJ2-1, with 15 nucleotides matching TRBD2. The CDR3 length is 17 residues. Germline V gene lookup returns CDR1 SGDLS and CDR2 YYNGEE. Unmatched junction bases numbered 7, after V lost 0 bases and J lost 9 bases. The CDR3, as DNA: TGTGCCAGCAGCGTAGTGGCGGGACTAGCGGGGGGAAGTGAGCAGTTCTTC. This translates into CASSVVAGLAGGSEQFF.

The chain uses TRBV18 and TRBJ2-1; 10 bases agree with TRBD1. The J segment lost 7 bases and the V segment lost 2 bases, leaving 11 bases of the junction unmatched. The CDR3 spans 17 residues. CDR1 is KGHSH and CDR2 is LQKENI in the germline V gene. CDR3 protein: CASSPGGQGLIPNEQFF. In DNA form, the CDR3 reads TGTGCCAGCTCACCAGGGGGACAGGGGTTAATCCCTAATGAGCAGTTCTTC. Complete variable domain (other parts from reference TRBV18 and TRBJ2-1): NAGVMQNPRHLVRRRGQEARLRCSPMKGHSHVYWYRQLPEEGLKFMVYLQKENIIDESGMPKERFSAEFPKEGPSILRIQQVVRGDSAAYFCASSPGGQGLIPNEQFFGPGTRLTVL.

The genes are TRBV7-8 and TRBJ2-6; TRBD1 is a possible D gene (5 bases). V lost 2 bases and J 3 bases, leaving 11 bases between the germline ends. The CDR3 is made up of 16 amino acids. From germline, CDR1 is SGHVS and CDR2 FQNEAQ. This CDR3 is CASSLSGYGGANVLTF. The CDR3 bases are TGTGCCAGCAGCTTATCAGGGTATGGTGGGGCCAACGTCCTGACTTTC.

This clone was seen just once. V and J are TRBV30 and TRBJ2-7; D may be TRBD1 (6 bases). The CDR3 is made up of 11 amino acids. CDR1 GTSNPN and CDR2 SVGIG come from the germline V gene (reference sequence). V was clipped by 4 bases and J by 4 bases, with 8 bases between them. CDR3 nucleotides: TGTGCCTGGAACAGGGCATACGAGCAGTACTTC. It yields the protein CAWNRAYEQYF.

The genes are TRBV4-2 and TRBJ2-7; 8 bases agree with TRBD1. Germline CDR1 is LGHNA and CDR2 is YNFKEQ. The CDR3 loop spans 15 amino acids. Germline trimming cut 3 bases from V and 3 bases from J; bases unmatched to any gene: 7. The CDR3 here is CASSQPGQGGYEQYF. CDR3 in DNA: TGTGCCAGCAGCCAGCCTGGACAGGGAGGCTACGAGCAGTACTTC.

This clone has a single count. This sequence joins TRBV11-2 and TRBJ1-1; 7 bases fit TRBD1. Germline values: CDR1 SGHAT, CDR2 FQNNGV. This CDR3 contains 15 residues. V was pared by 6 bases and J by 0 bases, with 7 bases of the junction left unmatched. As DNA, the CDR3 is TGTGCCAGCAGTTCAGGACAGGACTTGAACACTGAAGCTTTCTTT. Translation: CASSSGQDLNTEAFF.

In its sample, this clone was seen a few times. The chain combines TRBV27 with TRBJ1-1; D perhaps matches TRBD1 (5 bases). This CDR3 comprises 11 residues. Germline V gene sequence: CDR1 MNHEY, CDR2 SMNVEV (reference sequence). V lost 5 bases and J lost 10, with 11 bases in between. The CDR3: CASSHGTGAFF. The CDR3 DNA follows: TGTGCCAGCAGTCACGGAACAGGAGCTTTCTTT.

For the CDR3, the DNA is TGCGCCAGCAGCCAGGGGGGACAGGGTAATTCACCCCTCCACTTT. Translated: CASSQGGQGNSPLHF. J is TRBJ1-6 and V is TRBV4-3, with 9 bases that match TRBD1. CDR3 size: 15 residues. V lost 3 bases to trimming and J lost 6 bases; unmatched junction nucleotides: 3. CDR1 is LGHNA, CDR2 YSLEER, per germline.

This clone came up a few times. The chain carries TRBV18 and TRBJ2-7, with 10 bases lining up with TRBD1. V shed 3 bases and J 4 bases; nucleotides not matched to a gene: 6. The length of the CDR3 is 15 residues. Germline V gives CDR1 KGHSH, CDR2 LQKENI. Here the CDR3 DNA reads TGTGCCAGCTCACCCACGGGACAGGGGTGGTACGAGCAGTACTTC. As protein: CASSPTGQGWYEQYF.

The chain has TRBV7-7 and TRBJ2-3, with 10 bases lining up with TRBD2. CDR1 is SSHAT, CDR2 FNYEAQ, per germline (reference sequence). This CDR3 region has 16 residues. V dropped 5 bases and J dropped 2; count of bases not matched to a gene: 7. The CDR3 sequence: CASSPLSGGVTDTQYF. CDR3 sequence (DNA): TGTGCCAGCAGCCCGTTAAGCGGGGGGGTCACAGATACGCAGTATTTT.

This sequence joins TRBV6-5 and TRBJ2-1; D may be TRBD1 (5 bases). The V gene lost 7 bases and the J gene lost 4 bases, with 14 bases spanning the gap. The germline V gene has CDR1 MNHEY and CDR2 SVGAGI. The CDR3 has 14 amino acids. The CDR3 reads CASTRAGYYNEQFF. CDR3 bases: TGTGCCAGCACCCGGGCAGGGTATTACAATGAGCAGTTCTTC.

The rearrangement links TRBV7-8 to TRBJ2-1; no reliable D call. V was cut by 7 bases and J by 0 bases, with 16 bases left in between. There are 16 residues in the CDR3. Germline loops: CDR1 SGHVS, CDR2 FQNEAQ. The CDR3 loop is CASTRISRSSYNEQFF. CDR3 coding DNA: TGTGCCAGCACCCGAATTTCTAGGAGCTCCTACAATGAGCAGTTCTTC.

The genes are TRBV6-5 and TRBJ2-7; D remains unclear. Germline V lookup: CDR1 MNHEY, CDR2 SVGAGI. This CDR3 comprises 14 residues. Trimming pared 2 bases from V and 3 bases from J, leaving 11 bases between. The CDR3 protein is CASSYELNGYEQYF. The CDR3 DNA reads as TGTGCCAGCAGTTACGAGTTAAACGGCTACGAGCAGTACTTC.

The CDR3 DNA follows: TGTGCCAGCCGTGAGGGAGGGGCTGGGGCCAACGTCCTGACTTTC. Its protein product is CASREGGAGANVLTF. This rearrangement joins TRBV11-3 to TRBJ2-6; TRBD2 matches 7 bases. Germline trimming cut 8 bases from V and 2 bases from J; bases unmatched to any gene: 6. The CDR3 length is 15 residues. Germline CDR1 is SGHNT and CDR2 is YENEEA.

This clone appeared once. V is TRBV7-2 and J is TRBJ1-1, with no clear D. This CDR3 is 13 amino acids long. V was shortened by 6 bases and J by 0 bases, with 8 bases between the two germline ends. Germline V gene sequence: CDR1 SGHTA, CDR2 FQGNSA. CDR3 DNA: TGTGCCAGCAGTACAACCTTGAACACTGAAGCTTTCTTT. Its translation: CASSTTLNTEAFF.

This chain uses TRBV19 with TRBJ1-2; 7 bases match TRBD1. The CDR3 runs to 14 residues. Trimming at V came to 3 bases and at J to 8 bases, leaving 9 bases not matched to a gene. CDR1 is LNHDA, CDR2 SQIVND, per germline (reference sequence). The DNA of the CDR3 is TGTGCCAGTAGTATCCTGACAGGGTCGGGAGGCTACACCTTC. Encoded protein: CASSILTGSGGYTF.

This chain links TRBV7-6 with TRBJ2-2; 8 bases are a match to TRBD2. CDR1 and CDR2 (germline): SGHVS, FNYEAQ. V was clipped by 0 bases and J by 5 bases; unmatched bases: 8. The CDR3 is 17 residues long. CDR3 region: CASSLAPGGRGTGELFF. Here the CDR3 DNA reads TGTGCCAGCAGCTTAGCCCCGGGGGGGCGTGGGACCGGGGAGCTGTTTTTT.

The chain recombines TRBV14 with TRBJ1-2; possible D gene TRBD1, 6 bases. The CDR3 totals 15 residues. Trimming cost V 0 bases and J 4 bases, with 12 bases left between them. The germline V gene encodes CDR1 SGHDN and CDR2 FVKESK. The CDR3: CASSQDRARGYGYTF. For the CDR3, the DNA is TGTGCCAGCAGCCAAGATCGGGCCAGGGGCTATGGCTACACCTTC.

This clone has a handful of counts. The V call is TRBV2, the J call TRBJ2-1, with a tentative D call TRBD2 (5 bases). Germline V gene sequence: CDR1 SNHLY, CDR2 FYNNEI. V dropped 3 bases and J dropped 2 bases, with 8 bases sitting between them. The length of the CDR3 is 14 residues. DNA for the CDR3: TGTGCCAGCAGTGAGGCTAGCCCCTACAATGAGCAGTTCTTC. Encoded protein: CASSEASPYNEQFF.

The chain links TRBV6-5 to TRBJ2-7; 7 nucleotides match TRBD1. The trim removed 5 bases at V and 6 bases at J, leaving 7 bases unmatched. CDR3 length: 13 residues. Germline CDR1 and CDR2: MNHEY and SVGAGI. CDR3 sequence (DNA): TGTGCCAGCAGTATTAACAGGGGTTCCGAGCAGTACTTC. Residues: CASSINRGSEQYF.

The rearrangement links TRBV29-1 to TRBJ2-2; no reliable D call. Germline CDR1 and CDR2: SQVTM and ANQGSEA. CDR3 length: 14 residues. Trimming pared 0 bases from V and 1 base from J, leaving 6 bases between. The CDR3 loop reads CSVEDPENTGELFF. The CDR3 region has the DNA TGCAGCGTTGAAGATCCAGAGAACACCGGGGAGCTGTTTTTT.

J is TRBJ1-6 and V is TRBV19; D perhaps matches TRBD1 (5 bases). This CDR3 has 13 amino acids. Germline CDR1 and CDR2: LNHDA and SQIVND (reference sequence). V gave up 2 bases and J gave up 13 bases, with 12 bases separating them. The CDR3, as DNA: TGTGCCAGTAGTATACAGGGCGTGCCGCCCCTCCACTTT. Translated: CASSIQGVPPLHF.

This chain connects TRBV6-6 to TRBJ2-2; TRBD1 is a possible D gene (6 bases). The CDR3 consists of 15 residues. The V gene's germline CDR1 is MNHNY and CDR2 SVGAGI (reference sequence). V was cut by 6 bases and J by 1 base, with 12 bases left in between. The CDR3 reads CASRQPTGNTGELFF. The CDR3 DNA reads as TGTGCCAGCAGACAGCCGACAGGGAACACCGGGGAGCTGTTTTTT.